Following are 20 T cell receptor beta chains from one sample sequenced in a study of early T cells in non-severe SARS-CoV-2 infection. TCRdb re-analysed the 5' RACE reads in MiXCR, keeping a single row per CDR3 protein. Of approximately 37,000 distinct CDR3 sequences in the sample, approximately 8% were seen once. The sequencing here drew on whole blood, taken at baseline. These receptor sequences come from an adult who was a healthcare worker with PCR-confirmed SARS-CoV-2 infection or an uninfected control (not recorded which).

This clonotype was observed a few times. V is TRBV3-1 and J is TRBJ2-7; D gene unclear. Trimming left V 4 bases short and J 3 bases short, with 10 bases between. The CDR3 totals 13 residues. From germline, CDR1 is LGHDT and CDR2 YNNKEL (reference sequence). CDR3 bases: TGTGCCAGCAGCCCCCGCCCATACTACGAGCAGTACTTC. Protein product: CASSPRPYYEQYF.

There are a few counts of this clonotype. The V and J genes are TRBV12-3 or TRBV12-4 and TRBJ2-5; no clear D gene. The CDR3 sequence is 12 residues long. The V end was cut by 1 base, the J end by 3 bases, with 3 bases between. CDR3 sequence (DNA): TGTGCCAGCAGTTTAGACAAAGAGACCCAGTACTTC. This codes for CASSLDKETQYF.

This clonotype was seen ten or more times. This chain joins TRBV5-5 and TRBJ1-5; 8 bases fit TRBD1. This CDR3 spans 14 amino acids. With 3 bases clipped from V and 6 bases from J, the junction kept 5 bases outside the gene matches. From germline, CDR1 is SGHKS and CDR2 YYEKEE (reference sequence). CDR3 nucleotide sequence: TGTGCCAGCAGCTCCGGACAGGGTCCTCAGCCCCAGCATTTT. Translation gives CASSSGQGPQPQHF.

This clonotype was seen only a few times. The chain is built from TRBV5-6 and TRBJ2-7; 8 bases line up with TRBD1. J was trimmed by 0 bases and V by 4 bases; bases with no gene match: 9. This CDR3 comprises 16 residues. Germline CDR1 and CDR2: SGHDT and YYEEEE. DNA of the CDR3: TGTGCCAGCAGCCACATGACAGGGGACCACTCCTACGAGCAGTACTTC. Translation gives CASSHMTGDHSYEQYF. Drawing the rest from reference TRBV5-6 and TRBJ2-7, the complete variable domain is DAGVTQSPTHLIKTRGQQVTLRCSPKSGHDTVSWYQQALGQGPQFIFQYYEEEERQRGNFPDRFSGHQFPNYSSELNVNALLLGDSALYLCASSHMTGDHSYEQYFGPGTRLTVT.

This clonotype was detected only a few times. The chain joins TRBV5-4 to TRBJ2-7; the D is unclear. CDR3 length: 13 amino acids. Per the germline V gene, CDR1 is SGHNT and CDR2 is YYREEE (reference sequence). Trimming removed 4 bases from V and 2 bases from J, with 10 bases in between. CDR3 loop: CASSPTGAYEQYF. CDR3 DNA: TGTGCCAGCAGCCCCACCGGAGCCTACGAGCAGTACTTC.

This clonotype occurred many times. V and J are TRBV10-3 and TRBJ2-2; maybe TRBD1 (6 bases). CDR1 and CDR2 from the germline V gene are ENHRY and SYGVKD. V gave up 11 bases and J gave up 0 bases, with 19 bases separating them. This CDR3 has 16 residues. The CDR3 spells CASKGGDSSNTGELFF. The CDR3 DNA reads TGTGCCTCCAAAGGGGGAGACAGTTCGAACACCGGGGAGCTGTTTTTT.

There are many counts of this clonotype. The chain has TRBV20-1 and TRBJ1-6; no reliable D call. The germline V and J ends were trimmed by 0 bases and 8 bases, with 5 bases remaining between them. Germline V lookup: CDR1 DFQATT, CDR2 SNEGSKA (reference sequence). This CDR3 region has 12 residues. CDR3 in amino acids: CSARETDSPLHF. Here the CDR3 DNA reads TGCAGTGCTAGAGAAACAGATTCACCCCTCCACTTT.

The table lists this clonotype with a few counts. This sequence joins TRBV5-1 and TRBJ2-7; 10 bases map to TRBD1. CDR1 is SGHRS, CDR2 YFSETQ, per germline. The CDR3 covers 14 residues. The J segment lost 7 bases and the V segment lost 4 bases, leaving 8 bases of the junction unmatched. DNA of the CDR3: TGCGCCAGCAGCCCTGGAGGGACAGGGGTTGAGCAGTACTTC. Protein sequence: CASSPGGTGVEQYF.

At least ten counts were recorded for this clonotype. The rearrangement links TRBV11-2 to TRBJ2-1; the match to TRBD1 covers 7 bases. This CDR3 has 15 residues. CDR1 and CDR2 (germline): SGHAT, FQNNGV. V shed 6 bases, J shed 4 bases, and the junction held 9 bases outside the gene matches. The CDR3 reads CASSRTGQTYNEQFF. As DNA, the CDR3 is TGTGCCAGCAGTCGTACGGGACAGACTTACAATGAGCAGTTCTTC.

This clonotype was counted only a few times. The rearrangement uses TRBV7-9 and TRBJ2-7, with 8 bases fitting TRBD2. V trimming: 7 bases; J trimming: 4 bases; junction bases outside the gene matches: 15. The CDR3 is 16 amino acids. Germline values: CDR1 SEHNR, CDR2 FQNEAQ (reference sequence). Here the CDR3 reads CASTPRGGQGLYEQYF. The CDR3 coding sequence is TGTGCCAGCACCCCACGGGGGGGCCAGGGCCTGTACGAGCAGTACTTC.

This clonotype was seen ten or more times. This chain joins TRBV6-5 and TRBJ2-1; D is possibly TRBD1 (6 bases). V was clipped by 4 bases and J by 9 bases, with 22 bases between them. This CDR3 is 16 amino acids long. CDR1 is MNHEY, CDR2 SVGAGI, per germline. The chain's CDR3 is CASSSRTGGKVREQFF. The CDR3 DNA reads TGTGCCAGCAGTTCCCGAACTGGGGGCAAGGTTCGTGAGCAGTTCTTC.

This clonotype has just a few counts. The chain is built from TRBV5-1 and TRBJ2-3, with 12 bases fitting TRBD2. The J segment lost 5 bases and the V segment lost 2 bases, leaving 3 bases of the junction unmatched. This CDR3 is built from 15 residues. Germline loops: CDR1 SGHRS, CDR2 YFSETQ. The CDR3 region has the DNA TGCGCCAGCAGCTTACGGACTAGCGGGGAAGATACGCAGTATTTT. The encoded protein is CASSLRTSGEDTQYF.

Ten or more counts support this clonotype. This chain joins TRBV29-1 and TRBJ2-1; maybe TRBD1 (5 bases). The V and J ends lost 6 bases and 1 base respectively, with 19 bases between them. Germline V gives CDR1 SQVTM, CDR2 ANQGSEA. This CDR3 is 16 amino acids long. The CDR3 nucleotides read TGCAGCGTCAAAATTGGGGCGACCGAGTCCTACAATGAGCAGTTCTTC. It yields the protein CSVKIGATESYNEQFF.

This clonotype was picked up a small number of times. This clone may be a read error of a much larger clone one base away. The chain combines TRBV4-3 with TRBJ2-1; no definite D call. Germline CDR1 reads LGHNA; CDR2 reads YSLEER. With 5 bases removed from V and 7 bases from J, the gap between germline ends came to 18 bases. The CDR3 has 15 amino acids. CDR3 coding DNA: TGCGCCAGCAGCGGGCGGCGAGCCTCCTCAAATGAGCAGTTCTTC. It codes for CASSGRRASSNEQFF.

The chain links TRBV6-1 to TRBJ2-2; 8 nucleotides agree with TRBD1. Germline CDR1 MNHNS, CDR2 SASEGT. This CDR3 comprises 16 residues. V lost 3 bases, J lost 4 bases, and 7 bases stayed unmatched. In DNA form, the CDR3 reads TGTGCCAGCAGTGAGGACAGGGCCACGGGCACCGGGGAGCTGTTTTTT. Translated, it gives CASSEDRATGTGELFF.

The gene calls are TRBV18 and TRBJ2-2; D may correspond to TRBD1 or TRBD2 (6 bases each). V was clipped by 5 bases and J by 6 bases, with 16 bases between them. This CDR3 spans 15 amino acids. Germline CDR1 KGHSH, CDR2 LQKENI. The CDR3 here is CASSARGPSAGELFF. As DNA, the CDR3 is TGTGCCAGCTCAGCCCGGGGGCCAAGCGCCGGGGAGCTGTTTTTT.

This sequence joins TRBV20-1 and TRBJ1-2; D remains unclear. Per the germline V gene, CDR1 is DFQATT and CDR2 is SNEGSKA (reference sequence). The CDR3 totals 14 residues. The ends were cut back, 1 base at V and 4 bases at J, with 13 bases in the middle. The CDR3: CSARAPTPAYGYTF. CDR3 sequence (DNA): TGCAGTGCTAGAGCTCCGACACCGGCCTATGGCTACACCTTC.

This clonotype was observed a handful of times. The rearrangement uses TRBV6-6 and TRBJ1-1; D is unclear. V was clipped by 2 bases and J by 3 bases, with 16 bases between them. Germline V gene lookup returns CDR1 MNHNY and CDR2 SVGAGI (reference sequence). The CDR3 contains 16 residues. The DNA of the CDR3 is TGTGCCAGCAGTTACCGTTCTCCTGGCCGGGACACTGAAGCTTTCTTT. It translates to CASSYRSPGRDTEAFF.

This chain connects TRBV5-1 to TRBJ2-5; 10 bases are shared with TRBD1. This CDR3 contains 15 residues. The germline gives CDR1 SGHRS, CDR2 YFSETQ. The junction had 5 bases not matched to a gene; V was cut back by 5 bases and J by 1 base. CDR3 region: CASSRTGGTQETQYF. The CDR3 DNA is TGCGCCAGCAGTCGGACAGGGGGGACCCAAGAGACCCAGTACTTC.

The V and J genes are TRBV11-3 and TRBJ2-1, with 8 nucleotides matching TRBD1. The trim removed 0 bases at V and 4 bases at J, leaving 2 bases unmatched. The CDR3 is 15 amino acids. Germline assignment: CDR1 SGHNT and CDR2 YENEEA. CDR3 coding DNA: TGTGCCAGCAGCTTAGAAACAGGGGGGTACAATGAGCAGTTCTTC. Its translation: CASSLETGGYNEQFF.